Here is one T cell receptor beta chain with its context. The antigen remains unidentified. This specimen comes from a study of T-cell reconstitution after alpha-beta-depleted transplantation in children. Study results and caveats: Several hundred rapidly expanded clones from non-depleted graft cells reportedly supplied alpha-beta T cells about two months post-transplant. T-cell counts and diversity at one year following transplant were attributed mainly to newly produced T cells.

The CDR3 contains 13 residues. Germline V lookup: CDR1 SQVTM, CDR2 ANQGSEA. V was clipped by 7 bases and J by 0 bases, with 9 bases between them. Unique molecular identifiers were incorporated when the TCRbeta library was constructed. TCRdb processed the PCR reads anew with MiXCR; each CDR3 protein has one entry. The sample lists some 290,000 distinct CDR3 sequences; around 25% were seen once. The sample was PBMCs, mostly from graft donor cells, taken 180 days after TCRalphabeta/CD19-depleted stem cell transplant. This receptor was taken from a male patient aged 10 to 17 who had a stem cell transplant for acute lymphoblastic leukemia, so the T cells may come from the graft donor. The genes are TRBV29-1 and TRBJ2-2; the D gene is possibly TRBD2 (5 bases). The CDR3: CSGDYANTGELFF. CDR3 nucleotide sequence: TGCAGCGGCGACTACGCGAACACCGGGGAGCTGTTTTTT.